What follows are 32 T cell receptor beta chains derived from one specimen sequenced in a study of blood T cell repertoires in COVID-19. Sequencing was performed with immunoSEQ multiplex PCR; in TCRdb, only in-frame clones are kept and a portion is missing. This sample carries approximately 260,000 clones, about nine tenths of them seen once, and the ten largest clones take about 6%. The sequenced material came from PBMCs or T cells enriched from blood (not recorded which). The receptors were gathered from a woman in her 30s with acute COVID-19.

The J gene is TRBJ2-5, the V gene TRBV6-5, with D possibly being TRBD2 (6 bases). Germline V gives CDR1 MNHEY, CDR2 SVGAGI. The CDR3 is made up of 13 amino acids. V lost 7 bases and J 2 bases, leaving 11 bases between the germline ends. CDR3 nucleotides: TGTGCCAGCACCCCGGGACTTCAAGAGACCCAGTACTTC. This sequence encodes CASTPGLQETQYF.

The chain recombines TRBV9 with TRBJ2-7; tentative D call: TRBD1 (6 bases). CDR1 is SGDLS and CDR2 is YYNGEE in the germline V gene. CDR3 length: 14 residues. Trimming left V 0 bases short and J 3 bases short, with 10 bases between. The CDR3 nucleotides read TGTGCCAGCAGCGTAGCCGAGGGGGACTACGAGCAGTACTTC. As protein: CASSVAEGDYEQYF.

This chain uses TRBV5-1 with TRBJ1-3; D is ambiguous. There are 15 residues in the CDR3. Trimming took off 2 bases at V and 0 bases at J, with 9 bases between the two ends. The germline V gene has CDR1 SGHRS and CDR2 YFSETQ. The CDR3 DNA follows: TGCGCCAGCAGCTTTTCCGCTAGCTCTGGAAACACCATATATTTT. Its translation: CASSFSASSGNTIYF.

This clone was detected a few times. CDR3 protein: CASSLTSGYYNEQFF. As DNA, the CDR3 is TGTGCCAGCAGCCTTACTAGCGGGTATTACAATGAGCAGTTCTTC. The rearrangement joins TRBV5-4 to TRBJ2-1; 9 bases match TRBD2. With 4 bases clipped from V and 4 bases from J, the junction kept 6 bases outside the gene matches. The CDR3 loop spans 15 amino acids. Per the germline V gene, CDR1 is SGHNT and CDR2 is YYREEE (reference sequence).

The V call is TRBV11-3, the J call TRBJ2-3; D is undetermined. CDR1 SGHNT and CDR2 YENEEA come from the germline V gene. The CDR3 is made up of 15 amino acids. V shed 1 base and J shed 4 bases, with 12 bases lying between them. CDR3 in DNA: TGTGCCAGCAGCTTAGGCCCTTCACACCCAGATACGCAGTATTTT. Residues: CASSLGPSHPDTQYF.

The V gene is TRBV27, the J gene TRBJ1-4; 7 bases line up with TRBD1. J gave up 3 bases and V 5 bases, and 9 bases lay outside the gene matches. Germline V gene lookup returns CDR1 MNHEY and CDR2 SMNVEV (reference sequence). The CDR3 loop spans 16 amino acids. CDR3 nucleotides: TGTGCCAGCAGTCCCGAACAGACAGGGTCTAATGAAAAACTGTTTTTT. This encodes CASSPEQTGSNEKLFF.

The chain is built from TRBV27 and TRBJ2-1, with TRBD1 matching 7 bases. The ends lost 8 bases at V and 0 bases at J; junction bases unmatched: 13. Germline V lookup: CDR1 MNHEY, CDR2 SMNVEV (reference sequence). The CDR3 sequence is 17 residues long. In nucleotides, the CDR3 is TGTGCCAGCCTATATAGACCGGGACAGAGCTCCTACAATGAGCAGTTCTTC. Its protein product is CASLYRPGQSSYNEQFF.

The CDR3 reads CASGDRGTDTQYF. The CDR3 region has the DNA TGTGCCAGCGGCGACAGGGGCACAGATACGCAGTATTTT. The V and J genes are TRBV9 and TRBJ2-3, with TRBD1 matching 7 bases. Germline V gene sequence: CDR1 SGDLS, CDR2 YYNGEE. With V trimmed by 7 bases and J by 1 base, 3 bases remained unmatched. CDR3 length: 13 amino acids.

This clone was recorded only once. The chain uses TRBV19 and TRBJ1-5; 7 nucleotides line up with TRBD1. This CDR3 is built from 15 residues. Unmatched junction bases numbered 12, after V lost 6 bases and J lost 7 bases. Germline V lookup: CDR1 LNHDA, CDR2 SQIVND (reference sequence). This CDR3 is CASSAITGDGQPQHF. The CDR3 DNA is TGTGCCAGTAGCGCAATTACAGGGGACGGGCAGCCCCAGCATTTT.

The genes are TRBV7-2 and TRBJ2-7; tentatively, D is TRBD1 (6 bases). V shed 4 bases and J shed 3 bases, with 13 bases lying between them. CDR1 and CDR2 (germline): SGHTA, FQGNSA. This CDR3 contains 14 residues. The DNA for the CDR3 is TGTGCCAGCAGCTCCGGGACATTGCGCTACGAGCAGTACTTC. It yields the protein CASSSGTLRYEQYF.

V is TRBV2 and J is TRBJ1-4; weak D call: TRBD1 (6 bases). The CDR3 loop spans 16 amino acids. In germline, CDR1 is SNHLY, CDR2 FYNNEI. The V end lost 6 bases, the J end lost 0 bases, and 14 bases lay between the germline ends. DNA for the CDR3: TGTGCCAGCAGGAGACAGGAGATAGCAACTAATGAAAAACTGTTTTTT. Protein: CASRRQEIATNEKLFF.

This chain links TRBV19 with TRBJ2-3; 9 nucleotides match TRBD2. Unmatched junction bases numbered 6, after V lost 7 bases and J lost 4 bases. Germline CDR1 and CDR2: LNHDA and SQIVND (reference sequence). This CDR3 has 14 residues. CDR3 in amino acids: CASTLAGPPDTQYF. In nucleotides, the CDR3 is TGTGCCAGTACCCTAGCGGGGCCACCAGATACGCAGTATTTT. The full variable domain, its missing parts supplied by reference TRBV19 and TRBJ2-3, is DGGITQSPKYLFRKEGQNVTLSCEQNLNHDAMYWYRQDPGQGLRLIYYSQIVNDFQKGDIAEGYSVSREKKESFPLTVTSAQKNPTAFYLCASTLAGPPDTQYFGPGTRLTVL.

The chain recombines TRBV27 with TRBJ1-2; D is ambiguous. The CDR3 is 14 amino acids. Germline lookup yields CDR1 MNHEY and CDR2 SMNVEV (reference sequence). Trimming took 6 bases from V and 0 from J, leaving 11 bases between them. The CDR3 coding sequence is TGTGCCAGCAGCCCAAGAACTGCTAACTATGGCTACACCTTC. The encoded protein is CASSPRTANYGYTF.

A remark on this clone: The junction does not match germline at one end; this may be a read error. The chain recombines TRBV11-3 with TRBJ1-5; D may be TRBD1 (6 bases). The CDR3 length is 13 residues. The germline gives CDR1 SGHNT, CDR2 YENEEA. The chain's CDR3 is CQDRQYSNQPQHF. The CDR3 nucleotides read TGCCAGGACAGACAGTATAGCAATCAGCCCCAGCATTTT.

V and J are TRBV10-1 and TRBJ1-5; 8 bases are a match to TRBD1. There are 16 residues in the CDR3. Germline V gene lookup returns CDR1 WNHNN and CDR2 SYGVQD (reference sequence). V dropped 7 bases and J dropped 8; count of bases not matched to a gene: 16. This CDR3 reads CASTGTFGQGEEPQHF. The DNA of the CDR3 is TGCGCCAGCACCGGTACTTTTGGACAGGGAGAGGAGCCCCAGCATTTT.

This clone turned up a few times. This sequence joins TRBV30 and TRBJ1-5, with 7 bases fitting TRBD1. J lost 5 bases, V lost 0 bases, and 7 bases had no gene match. The CDR3 is made up of 15 amino acids. Germline V CDR1 and CDR2: GTSNPN, SVGIG (reference sequence). This CDR3 is CAWSVRGTADQPQHF. The DNA for the CDR3 is TGTGCCTGGAGTGTACGAGGGACAGCGGATCAGCCCCAGCATTTT.

CDR3 loop: CASRADGGLGTDTQYF. The CDR3 nucleotides read TGTGCCAGTAGGGCGGACGGGGGTTTGGGAACAGATACGCAGTATTTT. V is TRBV19 and J is TRBJ2-3, with D possibly being TRBD2 (6 bases). This CDR3 spans 16 amino acids. With 6 bases removed from V and 3 bases from J, the gap between germline ends came to 19 bases. Germline V lookup: CDR1 LNHDA, CDR2 SQIVND (reference sequence).

The rearrangement joins TRBV4-2 to TRBJ2-3; 7 bases are a match to TRBD2. The CDR3 consists of 16 residues. The junction had 9 bases not matched to a gene; V was cut back by 3 bases and J by 3 bases. Germline V gives CDR1 LGHNA, CDR2 YNFKEQ. DNA of the CDR3: TGTGCCAGCAGCCAGGATAACCAGGGAGGGACAGATACGCAGTATTTT. Residues: CASSQDNQGGTDTQYF.

V and J are TRBV7-9 and TRBJ1-4; D call uncertain. Trimming removed 7 bases at V and 8 bases at J, with 14 bases between. Germline CDR1 and CDR2: SEHNR and FQNEAQ (reference sequence). The CDR3 consists of 13 residues. The CDR3 region is CASTSRFEEKLFF. The CDR3 DNA sequence: TGTGCCAGCACCAGCCGTTTCGAGGAAAAACTGTTTTTT.

The V gene is TRBV10-2, the J gene TRBJ2-7; D is possibly TRBD1 (5 bases). Trimming stripped 3 bases from V and 8 bases from J, with 14 bases between. This CDR3 has 13 amino acids. Germline assignment: CDR1 WSHSY and CDR2 SAAADI. The CDR3 here is CASSDLRTSQQYF. CDR3 nucleotides: TGCGCCAGCAGTGACCTCCGGACATCCCAGCAGTACTTC.

The chain carries TRBV6-5 and TRBJ1-3; D not certain. The CDR3 spans 15 residues. Between the trimmed V and J ends, which lost 2 bases and 0 bases, there was a span of 8 bases. Germline V gene sequence: CDR1 MNHEY, CDR2 SVGAGI. CDR3 DNA sequence: TGTGCCAGCAGTTACCACGGCGGCTCTGGAAACACCATATATTTT. Protein sequence: CASSYHGGSGNTIYF.

V and J are TRBV12-3 or TRBV12-4 and TRBJ1-5; 8 nucleotides line up with TRBD1. The junction had 3 bases not matched to a gene; V was cut back by 6 bases and J by 5 bases. The CDR3 totals 13 residues. CDR3 sequence reads: CASRTGEDQPQHF. In DNA form, the CDR3 reads TGTGCCAGCAGGACAGGGGAAGATCAGCCCCAGCATTTT.

The chain carries TRBV2 and TRBJ1-1; 9 bases map to TRBD1. Germline CDR1 and CDR2: SNHLY and FYNNEI. With V trimmed by 6 bases and J by 1 base, 6 bases remained unmatched. This CDR3 contains 15 residues. The CDR3 DNA sequence: TGTGCCAGCAGCGGACAGGGGCCTTCGAACACTGAAGCTTTCTTT. As protein: CASSGQGPSNTEAFF.

The chain is built from TRBV28 and TRBJ1-6, with D possibly matching TRBD1 (6 bases). V was trimmed by 2 bases and J by 9 bases, leaving 20 bases between them. The germline V gene encodes CDR1 MDHEN and CDR2 SYDVKM. CDR3 length: 17 amino acids. CDR3 coding DNA: TGTGCCAGCAGTTTAACACAGGGTAGTCCCACCTCTTCACCCCTCCACTTT. This encodes CASSLTQGSPTSSPLHF.

This chain links TRBV19 with TRBJ1-5, with TRBD1 identical over 10 bases. CDR3 length: 17 amino acids. Germline V gene lookup returns CDR1 LNHDA and CDR2 SQIVND (reference sequence). Trimming cost V 1 base and J 4 bases; bases outside gene matches: 7. CDR3 DNA: TGTGCCAGTAGTATAGGGACAGGGGGTAATGGTAATCAGCCCCAGCATTTT. It translates to CASSIGTGGNGNQPQHF.

CDR3 region: CSVSRGREGTDTQYF. The CDR3 nucleotides read TGCAGTGTTAGTCGCGGGCGGGAGGGCACAGATACGCAGTATTTT. The chain carries TRBV20-1 and TRBJ2-3; TRBD2 matches 8 bases. After removal of 7 bases from V and 1 base from J, the junction contained 10 bases not matched to a gene. Germline CDR1 is DFQATT and CDR2 is SNEGSKA (reference sequence). The CDR3 consists of 15 residues.

V usage is TRBV30 and J usage is TRBJ1-5, with TRBD1 identical over 9 bases. This CDR3 contains 15 residues. V lost 5 bases, J lost 1 base, and 6 bases stayed unmatched. Per the germline V gene, CDR1 is GTSNPN and CDR2 is SVGIG (reference sequence). The CDR3 region is CAWDRGGGSNQPQHF. Here the CDR3 DNA reads TGTGCCTGGGACAGGGGGGGTGGCAGCAATCAGCCCCAGCATTTT. The full variable domain, its missing parts supplied by reference TRBV30 and TRBJ1-5, is SQTIHQWPATLVQPVGSPLSLECTVEGTSNPNLYWYRQAAGRGLQLLFYSVGIGQISSEVPQNLSASRPQDRQFILSSKKLLLSDSGFYLCAWDRGGGSNQPQHFGDGTRLSIL.

The V and J genes are TRBV19 and TRBJ2-4, with TRBD2 identical over 8 bases. The CDR3 has 14 amino acids. Losses at the gene ends were 6 bases for V and 4 bases for J; bases not matched to a gene: 5. Germline V CDR1 and CDR2: LNHDA, SQIVND (reference sequence). The CDR3 nucleotides are TGTGCCAGTAGAAGCCCGGGAGGGAAAAACATTCAGTACTTC. Its protein product is CASRSPGGKNIQYF. The entire variable domain, with the rest obtained from reference TRBV19 and TRBJ2-4, is as follows: DGGITQSPKYLFRKEGQNVTLSCEQNLNHDAMYWYRQDPGQGLRLIYYSQIVNDFQKGDIAEGYSVSREKKESFPLTVTSAQKNPTAFYLCASRSPGGKNIQYFGAGTRLSVL.

The V call is TRBV4-3, the J call TRBJ2-2; 8 bases map to TRBD2. Germline assignment: CDR1 LGHNA and CDR2 YSLEER. Trimming removed 0 bases from V and 7 bases from J; junction bases left unmatched: 13. CDR3 size: 18 residues. The CDR3 bases are TGCGCCAGCAGCCAAGAGAGGGCGGGAGGAGGAAAAATCGGGGAGCTGTTTTTT. Residues: CASSQERAGGGKIGELFF.

The chain links TRBV3-1 (or the pseudogene TRBV3-2) to TRBJ1-2; D is unresolved. V lost 1 base and J lost 6, with 9 bases in between. The CDR3 is 13 amino acids. In germline, CDR1 is LGHDT, CDR2 YNNKEL (reference sequence). As DNA, the CDR3 is TGTGCCAGCAGCCAAGCGCGAGCGCATGGCTACACCTTC. This encodes CASSQARAHGYTF.

The V and J genes are TRBV10-2 and TRBJ2-7; 10 positions match TRBD2. The germline V gene encodes CDR1 WSHSY and CDR2 SAAADI. V gave up 7 bases and J gave up 2 bases; unmatched junction bases: 8. The CDR3 is 15 amino acids. The CDR3 loop reads CASKMTAGGPYEQYF. The CDR3 DNA reads as TGCGCCAGCAAGATGACAGCGGGAGGGCCCTACGAGCAGTACTTC.

The rearrangement uses TRBV28 and TRBJ2-5, with 12 bases that match TRBD1. CDR1 and CDR2 (germline): MDHEN, SYDVKM. The CDR3 consists of 16 residues. J was trimmed by 5 bases and V by 6 bases; bases with no gene match: 10. The CDR3 nucleotides read TGTGCCAGCAGCAACCGGGACAGGGGGCCGGGGGAGACCCAGTACTTC. Encoded protein: CASSNRDRGPGETQYF. Drawing the rest from reference TRBV28 and TRBJ2-5, the complete variable domain is DVKVTQSSRYLVKRTGEKVFLECVQDMDHENMFWYRQDPGLGLRLIYFSYDVKMKEKGDIPEGYSVSREKKERFSLILESASTNQTSMYLCASSNRDRGPGETQYFGPGTRLLVL.